These 5 T cell receptor beta chains were all obtained from the same sample, sequenced in a study of blood T cell repertoires in COVID-19. Only in-frame clones appear in the TCRdb table, and some are missing; sequencing was by immunoSEQ multiplex PCR. The sample carries over 85,000 clones, roughly 87% recorded once. Sequenced sample: peripheral blood. The receptors shown here come from a woman in her fifties or sixties with COVID-19, enrolled during active disease.

The CDR3 nucleotides are TGTGCCAGCAGCTTAGGGGCGGGGCCACCCTGGGAGCAGTACTTC. Translating it yields CASSLGAGPPWEQYF. V usage is TRBV11-2 and J usage is TRBJ2-7, with D perhaps matching TRBD2 (6 bases). Germline-derived CDR1 and CDR2 are SGHAT and FQNNGV. V gave up 1 base and J gave up 7 bases, with 17 bases separating them. This CDR3 region has 15 residues.

The chain joins TRBV30 to TRBJ1-4; a possible D gene is TRBD1 (5 bases). CDR3 length: 15 amino acids. V was pared by 0 bases and J by 8 bases, with 16 bases between. The germline gives CDR1 GTSNPN, CDR2 SVGIG (reference sequence). The CDR3 DNA follows: TGTGCCTGGAGTGTTTCGGGGGTAAGGAAAGAAAAACTGTTTTTT. As protein: CAWSVSGVRKEKLFF.

This clone has only a few counts. The chain employs TRBV18 and TRBJ1-1; D call uncertain. Germline assignment: CDR1 KGHSH and CDR2 LQKENI. This CDR3 region has 13 residues. V was clipped by 3 bases and J by 2 bases, with 7 bases between them. The CDR3 is CASSPSQNTEAFF. The CDR3 nucleotides read TGTGCCAGCTCACCGAGCCAAAACACTGAAGCTTTCTTT.

V is TRBV19 and J is TRBJ1-2; D might be TRBD1 (6 bases). The V end lost 1 base, the J end lost 4 bases, and 16 bases lay between the germline ends. The germline CDR1 and CDR2 sequences are LNHDA and SQIVND (reference sequence). The CDR3 loop spans 16 amino acids. CDR3 DNA sequence: TGTGCCAGTAGTATAGTCAACGGACAGATCGGCTATGGCTACACCTTC. Its translation: CASSIVNGQIGYGYTF.

This chain uses TRBV12-3 or TRBV12-4 with TRBJ1-2; D remains ambiguous. The CDR3 spans 12 residues. With 8 bases removed from V and 4 bases from J, the gap between germline ends came to 11 bases. This CDR3 reads CASGERPYGYTF. CDR3 in DNA: TGTGCCAGCGGTGAGAGGCCCTATGGCTACACCTTC.